This T cell receptor beta chain derives from a study of CD8+CD57+ T cells in acquired aplastic anemia (dated by TCRdb to about 2018). Background on the whole study: A mean of around 3.2 ug of DNA, ranging from about 0.19 to 27.4 ug, was extracted from sorted CD4+ and CD8+ cells. CD8+CD57+ expansion was defined as frequency above the mean frequency observed in healthy subjects.

For CDR1 and CDR2, the germline V gene (reference sequence) lists DFQATT and SNEGSKA. Reading from cysteine to phenylalanine, the CDR3 counts 14 amino acids. Only the CDR3 DNA stays, 42 bases, in frame from base 1. The V end loses 3 bases and the J end loses 2 bases, and a stretch of 12 bases separates them. Beyond this particular receptor, the publication reports: Approximately 27 CD8+ CDR3 sequences were found in both patients and controls but appeared to be highly expressed in patients and within the immunodominant clones of the patients. Patients and healthy controls showed no significant difference in CD8+ Simpson's diversity (P=0.060).

Profiling of TCR beta VDJ combinations and CDR3 sequences used genomic DNA as the template. TCR repertoire sequencing was run on an Illumina HiSeq 2000. Per the source publication's procedure: TRBV/TRBJ rearrangement plots, CDR3 size and DJ length profiles, and Simpson's diversity index were used to assess repertoires. The most abundant DNA sequence in the deep sequencing data was defined as the immunodominant clone. CDR3 amino acid sequences were checked for sharing across subjects and were also compared against the VDJdb database and published repertoires. Using fastp trimming at Q25 and MiXCR clonotype assembly, TCRdb reanalyzed the public sequencing data and kept in-frame beta chains. Each CDR3 protein gets just one entry, which takes the most common genes and DNA from the rows behind it. The authors' filters were not applied to this entry. This sample holds 110,000 or so distinct CDR3 sequences; over 55% were observed only once. 25% to 30% of the sample is held by the ten biggest clonotypes.

Only a few counts were recorded for this clonotype. The specificity of this receptor is unknown. Base qualities are not provided; no much larger clone lies one nucleotide away. The patients picked for sequencing were ones in whom flow cytometry had shown an expansion of CD8+CD57+ cells. All patients had severe acquired aplastic anemia diagnosed by International Study of Aplastic Anemia and Agranulocytosis and Camitta criteria. Patients had received no therapy at the time of blood sampling. In the study, sorted CD4+ and CD8+ blood T cells from patients with severe aplastic anemia and from healthy subjects underwent deep sequencing of TCR repertoires. In the USA, patient enrollment took place under clinicaltrials.gov protocols 00001620, 01623167, 00001397, 00071045, 00081523 and 00961064. Ficoll-Paque density gradient centrifugation was used to isolate peripheral blood mononuclear cells. CD4+ and CD8+ T cells were sorted by FACS or magnetic beads before DNA extraction.

The sequence links TRBV20-1 to TRBJ2-3, with the identity of the D gene unclear. The sequenced sample consisted of sorted CD4+, CD8+, or CD8+CD57+ T cells (not recorded which) from PBMCs. This receptor was identified in a human donor with aplastic anemia. CDR3 sequence: CSARWPQFTDTQYF. The DNA reads as follows: TGCAGTGCTAGGTGGCCACAATTCACAGATACGCAGTATTTT.